The rows below give T cell receptor beta chains drawn from one sample of a study of T cell clones after liver transplantation. Sequenced by immunoSEQ multiplex PCR; TCRdb stores in-frame clones only, minus some. The data contain around 13,000 clones, roughly 70% of them singletons. Sequences were derived from CD8+ T cells from blood, sampled at the 22-month timepoint. The receptors derive from a human patient who received a liver transplant. Some T cells may be transferred from the graft donor. Both conserved end residues are part of each CDR3. Fields, in order: D gene, clone size, J gene, V gene, CDR3 protein, CDR3 DNA. D genes are given only for firm matches. Size tells how often a clone was seen (once, few, many) or the class of an expanded clone, and some rows leave it out.

D gene: -; clone size: -; J gene: TRBJ2-6; V gene: TRBV4-3; CDR3 protein: CASSQETVLALNSGANVLTF; CDR3 DNA: TGCGCCAGCAGCCAAGAGACAGTTCTCGCCCTTAACTCTGGGGCCAACGTCCTGACTTTC
D gene: TRBD2; clone size: -; J gene: TRBJ2-1; V gene: TRBV7-3; CDR3 protein: CASSLAGGYNEQFF; CDR3 DNA: TGTGCCAGCAGCCTAGCGGGCGGCTACAATGAGCAGTTCTTC
D gene: TRBD1; clone size: -; J gene: TRBJ2-7; V gene: TRBV15; CDR3 protein: CATSRDRGTGPYEQYF; CDR3 DNA: TGTGCCACCAGCAGAGACAGGGGGACAGGGCCCTACGAGCAGTACTTC
D gene: -; clone size: few; J gene: TRBJ1-6; V gene: TRBV11-2; CDR3 protein: CASSLDGGDYNSPLHF; CDR3 DNA: TGTGCCAGCAGCTTAGATGGGGGGGACTATAATTCACCCCTCCACTTT
D gene: -; clone size: medium-sized; J gene: TRBJ2-1; V gene: TRBV6-1; CDR3 protein: CASSTGQIYNEQFF; CDR3 DNA: TGTGCCAGCAGTACTGGACAGATCTACAATGAGCAGTTCTTC
D gene: -; clone size: -; J gene: TRBJ2-5; V gene: TRBV9; CDR3 protein: CARKLKKETQYF; CDR3 DNA: TGTGCCAGGAAACTTAAAAAAGAGACCCAGTACTTC
D gene: TRBD1; clone size: -; J gene: TRBJ1-5; V gene: TRBV6-6; CDR3 protein: CASSDRGQNQPQHF; CDR3 DNA: TGTGCCAGCTCGGACAGGGGGCAGAATCAGCCCCAGCATTTT
D gene: -; clone size: -; J gene: TRBJ2-7; V gene: TRBV7-9; CDR3 protein: CASSPLYEQYF; CDR3 DNA: TGTGCCAGCAGCCCCTTATACGAGCAGTACTTC
D gene: -; clone size: -; J gene: TRBJ2-7; V gene: TRBV27; CDR3 protein: CASSLSPSGDSSYEQYF; CDR3 DNA: TGTGCCAGCAGTTTATCGCCGAGCGGGGACAGCTCCTACGAGCAGTACTTC
D gene: -; clone size: once; J gene: TRBJ1-3; V gene: TRBV9; CDR3 protein: CASSVEGDTIYF; CDR3 DNA: TGTGCCAGCAGCGTAGAGGGGGACACCATATATTTT
D gene: TRBD2; clone size: -; J gene: TRBJ2-7; V gene: TRBV14; CDR3 protein: CASSQALAGGSYEQYF; CDR3 DNA: TGTGCCAGCAGCCAAGCGCTAGCGGGAGGGTCCTACGAGCAGTACTTC
D gene: -; clone size: -; J gene: TRBJ2-1; V gene: TRBV19; CDR3 protein: CASSFGGSYNEQFF; CDR3 DNA: TGTGCCAGTAGTTTTGGTGGCTCCTACAATGAGCAGTTCTTC
D gene: TRBD1; clone size: -; J gene: TRBJ2-7; V gene: TRBV11-2; CDR3 protein: CASSLPPDRESSYEQYF; CDR3 DNA: TGTGCCAGCAGCTTACCTCCAGACAGGGAGTCCTCCTACGAGCAGTACTTC
D gene: -; clone size: -; J gene: TRBJ2-7; V gene: TRBV11-2; CDR3 protein: CASSSDWGTYEQYF; CDR3 DNA: TGTGCCAGCAGCTCCGACTGGGGTACCTACGAGCAGTACTTC
D gene: TRBD1; clone size: few; J gene: TRBJ2-2; V gene: TRBV13; CDR3 protein: CASSPPGTGATGELFF; CDR3 DNA: TGTGCCAGCAGCCCCCCCGGGACAGGGGCCACCGGGGAGCTGTTTTTT
D gene: -; clone size: -; J gene: TRBJ2-2; V gene: TRBV7-9; CDR3 protein: CASSFPRDTDTGELFF; CDR3 DNA: TGTGCCAGCAGCTTCCCCCGGGACACAGACACCGGGGAGCTGTTTTTT
D gene: -; clone size: -; J gene: TRBJ1-3; V gene: TRBV11-3; CDR3 protein: CASSPTESGNTIYF; CDR3 DNA: TGTGCCAGCAGCCCCACGGAGTCTGGAAACACCATATATTTT
D gene: -; clone size: -; J gene: TRBJ1-3; V gene: TRBV6-5; CDR3 protein: CASSYDDVGGNTIYF; CDR3 DNA: TGTGCCAGCAGTTACGATGACGTTGGAGGAAACACCATATATTTT
D gene: TRBD1; clone size: few; J gene: TRBJ2-7; V gene: TRBV5-1; CDR3 protein: CASKRQGSTSYEQYF; CDR3 DNA: TGCGCCTCAAAGAGACAGGGTAGTACGTCCTACGAGCAGTACTTC
D gene: TRBD2; clone size: -; J gene: TRBJ2-1; V gene: TRBV10-3; CDR3 protein: CAISEPEGFIGTSGAEQFF; CDR3 DNA: TGTGCCATCAGTGAGCCAGAAGGTTTCATAGGGACTAGCGGTGCTGAGCAGTTCTTC
D gene: -; clone size: many; J gene: TRBJ2-7; V gene: TRBV4-1; CDR3 protein: CASSQDRGSSYEQYF; CDR3 DNA: TGCGCCAGCAGCCAAGATAGGGGGAGCTCCTACGAGCAGTACTTC
D gene: TRBD2; clone size: -; J gene: TRBJ2-3; V gene: TRBV7-2; CDR3 protein: CASSPSGIADTQYF; CDR3 DNA: TGTGCCAGCAGCCCCAGCGGGATAGCAGATACGCAGTATTTT
D gene: TRBD2; clone size: -; J gene: TRBJ2-1; V gene: TRBV4-2; CDR3 protein: CASSQDSSLAGGEQFF; CDR3 DNA: TGTGCCAGCAGCCAAGATTCGAGTCTAGCGGGGGGGGAGCAGTTCTTC
D gene: -; clone size: many; J gene: TRBJ2-5; V gene: TRBV7-6; CDR3 protein: CASSPGEETQYF; CDR3 DNA: TGTGCCAGCAGCCCGGGGGAAGAGACCCAGTACTTC
D gene: -; clone size: -; J gene: TRBJ2-7; V gene: TRBV5-6; CDR3 protein: CASSLAGAGYEQYF; CDR3 DNA: TGTGCCAGCAGCTTGGCGGGGGCAGGCTACGAGCAGTACTTC
D gene: -; clone size: -; J gene: TRBJ2-5; V gene: TRBV9; CDR3 protein: CASSVAAPSEQETQYF; CDR3 DNA: TGTGCCAGCAGCGTAGCGGCCCCCTCAGAGCAAGAGACCCAGTACTTC
D gene: -; clone size: once; J gene: TRBJ1-3; V gene: TRBV10-2; CDR3 protein: CASTEGNSDDSGNTIYF; CDR3 DNA: TGCGCCAGCACCGAGGGAAACAGCGATGACTCTGGAAACACCATATATTTT